The rows below give T cell receptor beta chains drawn from one sample of a study of T cell repertoires in cytomegalovirus infection. A single record per CDR3 protein comes from TCRdb applying MiXCR to the reads. Seen here are about 340,000 distinct CDR3 sequences, roughly 29% observed once, and the top ten hold around 18%. Their antigens remain unidentified. This specimen was cultured PBMCs, taken from culture after CMV antigen stimulation. The receptors originated from a human donor in good health (CMV status not recorded). Some clones in this sample may be carry-over from other donors' samples. The CDR3 runs from the conserved cysteine through the conserved F or W. The D gene is left open where the match is weak. Rows may omit the clone size; those that give it use once, few, many or a size class.

j_gene	v_gene	len	abundance	d_gene	CDR3aa	CDR3nt
TRBJ1-4	TRBV14	14	-	-	CASSPVGGNEKLFF	TGTGCCAGCAGCCCGGTCGGGGGGAATGAAAAACTGTTTTTT
TRBJ2-5	TRBV20-1	12	-	TRBD2	CSASAGGETQYF	TGCAGTGCTAGTGCGGGAGGCGAGACCCAGTACTTC
TRBJ1-2	TRBV7-9	15	few	TRBD1	CASSSTDREIGGYTF	TGTGCCAGCAGCTCTACGGACAGGGAGATTGGAGGCTACACCTTC
TRBJ1-1	TRBV10-3	15	-	-	CAARPPGTPNTEAFF	TGTGCCGCCCGTCCACCCGGGACACCGAACACTGAAGCTTTCTTT
TRBJ2-6	TRBV10-3	16	few	-	CATGGGALSGANVLTF	TGTGCCACCGGAGGGGGCGCGCTCTCTGGGGCCAACGTCCTGACTTTC
TRBJ2-7	TRBV12-3/TRBV12-4	14	few	-	CASSPQFASYEQYF	TGTGCCAGCAGTCCCCAGTTCGCATCCTACGAGCAGTACTTC
TRBJ1-5	TRBV24-1	13	-	-	CATSAGTGQPQHF	TGTGCCACCAGCGCAGGGACCGGTCAGCCCCAGCATTTT
TRBJ2-7	TRBV6-1	13	many	-	CASSRGVEYEQYF	TGTGCCAGCAGCAGAGGGGTGGAGTACGAGCAGTACTTC
TRBJ2-3	TRBV19	14	-	TRBD1	CASSIQTGADTQYF	TGTGCCAGTAGTATTCAGACAGGGGCGGATACGCAGTATTTT
TRBJ1-1	TRBV28	15	-	TRBD1	CASLTAGQGATEAFF	TGTGCCAGCCTCACGGCGGGACAGGGGGCAACCGAAGCTTTCTTT
TRBJ2-1	TRBV24-1	13	few	-	CATSDPVGQFQFF	TGTGCCACCAGTGACCCGGTCGGGCAGTTTCAGTTCTTC
TRBJ1-5	TRBV29-1	12	few	-	CSVGQSNQPQHF	TGCAGCGTTGGACAGAGCAATCAGCCCCAGCATTTT
TRBJ1-3	TRBV12-3/TRBV12-4	16	few	-	CASSLDSGGRGNTIYF	TGTGCCAGCAGTTTAGACAGCGGGGGAAGAGGAAACACCATATATTTT
TRBJ2-1	TRBV7-2	11	-	-	CASSSHRGQFF	TGTGCCAGCAGTTCGCACCGGGGGCAGTTCTTC
TRBJ2-2	TRBV19	14	-	-	CASSPGQFTGELFF	TGTGCCAGTTCCCCCGGACAGTTCACCGGGGAGCTGTTTTTT
TRBJ2-7	TRBV6-6	12	few	-	CAITEGGYEQYF	TGTGCCATCACGGAGGGTGGCTACGAGCAGTACTTC
TRBJ2-5	TRBV11-2	17	-	TRBD2	CASRGGRGLSFQETQYF	TGTGCCAGCAGGGGGGGGAGGGGACTCTCCTTCCAAGAGACCCAGTACTTC
TRBJ2-5	TRBV2	14	-	-	CASSEGAGLETQYF	TGTGCCAGCAGTGAAGGGGCAGGTTTAGAGACCCAGTACTTC
TRBJ1-3	TRBV10-3	15	few	-	CAIRDQGVSGNTIYF	TGTGCCATCAGAGACCAGGGAGTTTCTGGAAACACCATATATTTT
TRBJ2-1	TRBV6-6	15	-	-	CASSKLDPWDSKQFF	TGTGCCAGCAGTAAATTGGACCCCTGGGACTCCAAACAGTTCTTC
TRBJ2-2	TRBV27	15	few	TRBD1	CASSLLTGPSGELFF	TGTGCCAGCAGTTTATTGACAGGGCCGTCCGGGGAGCTGTTTTTT
TRBJ1-5	TRBV4-1	14	-	-	CASSQDNYNQPQHF	TGCGCCAGCAGCCAAGACAACTACAATCAGCCCCAGCATTTT
TRBJ1-2	TRBV25-1	16	-	-	CASSEGGLPQGRGYTF	TGTGCCAGCAGTGAAGGTGGCTTGCCCCAAGGCCGAGGCTACACCTTC
TRBJ2-7	TRBV6-1	15	few	-	CASSFTQTASYEQYF	TGTGCCAGCAGCTTTACCCAGACAGCCAGCTACGAGCAGTACTTC
TRBJ2-1	TRBV24-1	17	many	TRBD2	CATSAGLAGESYNEQFF	TGTGCCACCAGTGCGGGACTAGCGGGAGAGTCCTACAATGAGCAGTTCTTC
TRBJ1-6	TRBV7-8	15	many	TRBD1	CASSLQGQGSSPLHF	TGTGCCAGCAGCTTACAAGGACAGGGTAGTTCACCCCTCCACTTT
TRBJ1-1	TRBV15	15	-	-	CATSRGPTGDTEAFF	TGTGCCACCAGCAGAGGACCCACTGGGGACACTGAAGCTTTCTTT
TRBJ2-7	TRBV6-6	12	-	-	CASSSPGYEQYF	TGTGCCAGCAGTTCCCCTGGCTACGAGCAGTACTTC
TRBJ1-1	TRBV12-3/TRBV12-4	11	-	-	CASSLQGKAFF	TGTGCCAGCAGTTTGCAAGGGAAAGCTTTCTTT
TRBJ2-7	TRBV20-1	15	-	TRBD2	CSARETGLAGVEQYF	TGCAGTGCTAGAGAGACGGGACTAGCGGGAGTCGAGCAGTACTTC
TRBJ2-3	TRBV5-1	16	-	-	CASSLEGVTKGDTQYF	TGCGCCAGCAGCTTAGAAGGGGTCACGAAGGGAGATACGCAGTATTTT
TRBJ2-1	TRBV11-3	15	few	-	CASSPQKRAYNEQFF	TGTGCCAGCAGCCCTCAAAAGAGGGCTTACAATGAGCAGTTCTTC
TRBJ1-2	TRBV7-4	16	-	TRBD1	CASTGPGTGGEDGYTF	TGTGCCAGCACCGGTCCCGGGACAGGGGGCGAGGATGGCTACACCTTC
TRBJ2-1	TRBV6-6	15	few	TRBD2	CASSLLAGAGNEQFF	TGTGCCAGCAGCCTACTAGCGGGAGCGGGAAATGAGCAGTTCTTC
TRBJ1-3	TRBV25-1	14	-	TRBD1	CASRDRGSGNTIYF	TGTGCCAGCAGGGACAGGGGCTCTGGAAACACCATATATTTT
TRBJ1-1	TRBV12-3/TRBV12-4	14	many	-	CASSLTGQNTEAFF	TGTGCCAGCAGTTTAACAGGTCAGAACACTGAAGCTTTCTTT
TRBJ1-2	TRBV11-2	14	-	TRBD1	CASSSGGSLYGYTF	TGTGCCAGCAGCTCAGGGGGCAGTCTCTATGGCTACACCTTC
TRBJ1-1	TRBV27	14	-	TRBD1	CASRRTGVHTEAFF	TGTGCCAGCAGACGGACAGGGGTGCACACTGAAGCTTTCTTT
TRBJ2-7	TRBV7-9	14	few	-	CATGSSTYFYEQYF	TGTGCCACCGGCTCGTCCACCTACTTTTACGAGCAGTACTTC
TRBJ1-6	TRBV6-1	13	few	-	CASSPTQNSPLHF	TGTGCCAGCAGCCCGACACAGAATTCACCCCTCCACTTT
TRBJ2-5	TRBV11-2	11	many	-	CASSLQETQYF	TGTGCCAGCAGCTTACAAGAGACCCAGTACTTC
TRBJ2-1	TRBV18	17	-	-	CASSPGFGESPYNEQFF	TGTGCCAGCTCACCCGGCTTTGGGGAGTCACCCTACAATGAGCAGTTCTTC
TRBJ2-1	TRBV24-1	16	-	TRBD2	CATSDRGLAGGNEQFF	TGTGCCACCAGTGATAGAGGACTAGCGGGGGGGAATGAGCAGTTCTTC
TRBJ2-1	TRBV6-1	16	-	TRBD2	CASSEAGVAGGNEQFF	TGTGCCAGCAGTGAAGCGGGAGTAGCGGGGGGTAATGAGCAGTTCTTC
TRBJ2-1	TRBV20-1	14	-	TRBD2	CSAISGRNYNEQFF	TGCAGTGCTATTAGCGGGAGGAATTACAATGAGCAGTTCTTC
TRBJ1-3	TRBV6-5	15	few	-	CASSPGPYSGNTIYF	TGTGCCAGCAGTCCCGGTCCCTACTCTGGAAACACCATATATTTT
TRBJ2-7	TRBV20-1	17	few	-	CSARVRSGGGESYEQYF	TGCAGTGCTAGAGTTCGCTCCGGGGGTGGGGAATCCTACGAGCAGTACTTC
TRBJ1-1	TRBV5-1	14	-	-	CASRANLGVPEAFF	TGCGCCAGCAGAGCGAACCTAGGAGTACCTGAAGCTTTCTTT
TRBJ1-4	TRBV5-1	15	-	-	CASSLVGSSTEKLFF	TGCGCCAGCAGCTTGGTAGGGAGTTCGACTGAAAAACTGTTTTTT
TRBJ1-5	TRBV5-6	15	-	-	CASSLYLTYNQPQHF	TGTGCCAGCAGCTTGTACCTGACCTACAATCAGCCCCAGCATTTT
TRBJ2-1	TRBV11-2	16	few	TRBD2	CASSYPSGLIYNEQFF	TGTGCCAGCAGCTACCCTAGCGGCCTAATTTACAATGAGCAGTTCTTC
TRBJ2-1	TRBV12-3/TRBV12-4	16	many	TRBD1	CASSHPPGQGYNEQFF	TGTGCCAGCAGTCACCCACCGGGACAGGGTTACAATGAGCAGTTCTTC
TRBJ2-1	TRBV19	13	-	TRBD2	CASGAGGVAEQFF	TGTGCCAGTGGAGCGGGAGGTGTCGCTGAGCAGTTCTTC
TRBJ2-5	TRBV5-1	17	-	TRBD2	CASSSGTSGEMEETQYF	TGCGCCAGCAGTTCCGGGACTAGCGGAGAAATGGAAGAGACCCAGTACTTC
TRBJ2-7	TRBV3-1	13	-	TRBD2	CASSHGTSNEQYF	TGTGCCAGCAGCCATGGGACTAGCAACGAGCAGTACTTC
TRBJ1-2	TRBV7-9	11	many	-	CASSLEYGYTF	TGTGCCAGCAGCTTGGAGTATGGCTACACCTTC
TRBJ1-3	TRBV5-4	14	-	-	CASSAGFSGNTIYF	TGTGCCAGCAGCGCCGGTTTCTCTGGAAACACCATATATTTT